This T cell receptor (beta chain) originates from a study of T-cell memory formation after mild COVID-19. Germline CDR1 reads MDHEN; CDR2 reads SYDVKM. V was pared by 6 bases and J by 2 bases, with 12 bases of the junction left unmatched. The CDR3 spans 16 residues. A single record per CDR3 protein comes from TCRdb applying MiXCR to the 5' RACE reads. The sample has under 400,000 distinct CDR3 sequences; around 30% are singletons. This clonotype was sampled from an adult woman who had mild COVID-19 (a few samples of this study predate the infection). Cell type and time point are not known. The sample comprised PBMCs or a T cell subset sorted from them (not recorded which). This rearrangement joins TRBV28 to TRBJ2-5; TRBD2 aligns across 7 bases. CDR3 region: CASRGSGSGAQETQYF. The CDR3 bases are TGTGCCAGCAGGGGTAGCGGGTCCGGGGCACAAGAGACCCAGTACTTC.